Each of the 6 T cell receptor beta chains below was sequenced from the same sample in a study of PD-L1 blockade in urothelial cancer. Generated by immunoSEQ multiplex PCR, the TCRdb table keeps only in-frame clones and is missing some. The table lists tens of thousands of clones, approximately 80% of them singletons. Time point here: pretreatment peripheral blood. The source material was PBMCs, sampled around atezolizumab (anti-PD-L1) treatment. Receptors originate from a man aged 55 to 70 with urothelial cancer.

This sequence joins TRBV5-1 and TRBJ2-6, with TRBD2 as a possible D gene (6 bases). The CDR3 consists of 14 residues. The ends were cut back, 7 bases at V and 1 base at J, with 9 bases in the middle. CDR1 SGHRS and CDR2 YFSETQ come from the germline V gene. The CDR3 DNA follows: TGCGCCAGCGGGGAGGTTTCTGGGGCCAACGTCCTGACTTTC. This sequence encodes CASGEVSGANVLTF.

The V and J genes are TRBV6-1 and TRBJ2-7; no firm D call. Trimming took 8 bases from V and 2 from J, leaving 10 bases between them. Germline values: CDR1 MNHNS, CDR2 SASEGT. The CDR3 loop spans 12 amino acids. The DNA for the CDR3 is TGTGCCAGCCGAGACGGAGCCTACGAGCAGTACTTC. Its translation: CASRDGAYEQYF.

This clone was observed a handful of times. The chain joins TRBV5-4 to TRBJ2-7; 11 bases agree with TRBD1. Germline values: CDR1 SGHNT, CDR2 YYREEE (reference sequence). This CDR3 contains 14 residues. J gave up 4 bases and V 4 bases, and 4 bases lay outside the gene matches. The CDR3 region is CASSPDRGQYEQYF. CDR3 coding DNA: TGTGCCAGCAGCCCGGACAGGGGGCAATACGAGCAGTACTTC.

This clone was recorded once. The CDR3 nucleotides read TGTGCCAGCAGCTCCCGAGCGGATACGCAGTATTTT. The encoded protein is CASSSRADTQYF. This chain connects TRBV7-2 to TRBJ2-3, with unresolved D. Per the germline V gene, CDR1 is SGHTA and CDR2 is FQGNSA. The CDR3 runs 12 residues. Between the trimmed V and J ends, which lost 4 bases and 6 bases, there was a span of 8 bases.

This clone was observed a few times. This chain links TRBV7-9 with TRBJ1-1; D not resolved. The germline gives CDR1 SEHNR, CDR2 FQNEAQ (reference sequence). This CDR3 is 14 amino acids long. V was pared by 2 bases and J by 1 base, with 8 bases between. CDR3 nucleotide sequence: TGTGCCAGCAGCTTAAATGGGCAGAACACTGAAGCTTTCTTT. This translates into CASSLNGQNTEAFF.

This sequence joins TRBV5-4 and TRBJ2-3; tentatively, D is TRBD1 (7 bases). With 2 bases removed from V and 2 bases from J, the gap between germline ends came to 15 bases. The CDR3 has 16 residues. CDR1 and CDR2 (germline): SGHNT, YYREEE (reference sequence). The CDR3 DNA sequence: TGTGCCAGCAGCTTTGGGCGGGACAGAGACACAGATACGCAGTATTTT. It translates to CASSFGRDRDTDTQYF.